What follows are 23 T cell receptor beta chains derived from one specimen sequenced in a study of blood T cell repertoires in COVID-19. Measured with immunoSEQ multiplex PCR; TCRdb has only the in-frame clones, and not every one. The sample includes around 270,000 clones, approximately 83% of them seen just once. The sequenced sample was PBMCs or T cells enriched from blood (not recorded which). The receptors shown here come from a woman aged 25-40 years who had recovered from COVID-19.

The chain carries TRBV19 and TRBJ1-6, with 11 positions matching TRBD1. With 3 bases clipped from V and 9 bases from J, the junction kept 7 bases outside the gene matches. CDR1 and CDR2 from the germline V gene are LNHDA and SQIVND (reference sequence). The CDR3 covers 16 residues. The CDR3 is CASSIGQGARVSPLHF. The DNA for the CDR3 is TGTGCCAGTAGTATCGGACAGGGGGCGCGGGTTTCACCCCTCCACTTT.

DNA for the CDR3: TGTGCCAGCTCTTCCCCGGCGGGGAATCAGCCCCAGCATTTT. This sequence encodes CASSSPAGNQPQHF. This chain links TRBV28 with TRBJ1-5; D is uncertain. The CDR3 runs 14 residues. V was pared by 8 bases and J by 4 bases, with 15 bases between. Looked up from germline, CDR1 is MDHEN and CDR2 is SYDVKM.

The V gene is TRBV5-4, the J gene TRBJ2-5; 9 bases align to TRBD2. CDR1 is SGHNT, CDR2 YYREEE, per germline (reference sequence). V dropped 4 bases and J dropped 4; count of bases not matched to a gene: 8. The CDR3 covers 15 residues. CDR3: CASSPRRGGPETQYF. DNA for the CDR3: TGTGCCAGCAGCCCGCGGCGGGGGGGCCCAGAGACCCAGTACTTC. The full variable domain, rest sourced from reference TRBV5-4 and TRBJ2-5, is ETGVTQSPTHLIKTRGQQVTLRCSSQSGHNTVSWYQQALGQGPQFIFQYYREEENGRGNFPPRFSGLQFPNYSSELNVNALELDDSALYLCASSPRRGGPETQYFGPGTRLLVL.

V usage is TRBV27 and J usage is TRBJ1-1; no firm D call. The V gene's germline CDR1 is MNHEY and CDR2 SMNVEV (reference sequence). This CDR3 is 13 amino acids long. The V gene lost 5 bases and the J gene lost 1 base, with 8 bases spanning the gap. The CDR3 DNA reads as TGTGCCAGCAGTCTCACACGGAACACTGAAGCTTTCTTT. This codes for CASSLTRNTEAFF.

The chain links TRBV28 to TRBJ1-4, with 8 positions matching TRBD1. The CDR3 is made up of 16 amino acids. Trimming at V came to 5 bases and at J to 2 bases, leaving 7 bases not matched to a gene. From germline, CDR1 is MDHEN and CDR2 SYDVKM. The CDR3 spells CASSLQGARTNEKLFF. Written as DNA, the CDR3 is TGTGCCAGCAGTCTCCAGGGGGCGAGGACTAATGAAAAACTGTTTTTT.

This clone showed up just once. The chain recombines TRBV14 with TRBJ2-7, with 10 positions matching TRBD1. Germline CDR1 is SGHDN and CDR2 is FVKESK. Trimming took 3 bases from V and 6 from J; bases not matched to a gene: 5. This CDR3 contains 14 residues. For the CDR3, the DNA is TGTGCCAGCAGCCAGAGACAGGGGGCGGGCGAGCAGTACTTC. This codes for CASSQRQGAGEQYF.

The chain uses TRBV7-9 and TRBJ2-7; 9 bases are a match to TRBD1. Germline V gives CDR1 SEHNR, CDR2 FQNEAQ (reference sequence). The CDR3 has 15 amino acids. Trimming at V came to 4 bases and at J to 5 bases, leaving 9 bases not matched to a gene. The CDR3 loop is CASSSIRDRAHEQYF. The CDR3 nucleotides read TGTGCCAGCAGCTCCATCCGGGACAGGGCCCACGAGCAGTACTTC.

This clone appeared a single time. The rearrangement links TRBV7-8 to TRBJ2-6; the D gene is possibly TRBD1 (5 bases). Germline values: CDR1 SGHVS, CDR2 FQNEAQ. This CDR3 contains 16 residues. V was clipped by 5 bases and J by 0 bases, with 11 bases between them. DNA for the CDR3: TGTGCCAGCAGCACGCGACAGCTCTCTGGGGCCAACGTCCTGACTTTC. It specifies CASSTRQLSGANVLTF.

The chain links TRBV28 to TRBJ2-6; a possible D gene is TRBD2 (5 bases). Trimming pared 7 bases from V and 0 bases from J, leaving 19 bases between. CDR3 length: 18 amino acids. Germline V gives CDR1 MDHEN, CDR2 SYDVKM. In DNA, the CDR3 is TGTGCCAGCACCCCGTTGAGGGTTGGGGTCTCTGGGGCCAACGTCCTGACTTTC. Translating it yields CASTPLRVGVSGANVLTF.

This clone has more than one count but fewer than ten. V and J are TRBV7-9 and TRBJ1-4; D unresolved. Trimming left V 6 bases short and J 2 bases short, with 16 bases between. This CDR3 is built from 16 residues. CDR1 and CDR2 from the germline V gene are SEHNR and FQNEAQ (reference sequence). The chain's CDR3 is CASSFILGRTNEKLFF. In DNA form, the CDR3 reads TGTGCCAGCAGTTTCATTTTGGGGAGGACTAATGAAAAACTGTTTTTT.

CDR3 bases: TGTGCCAGCAGCTTGGGGACAGGGGTCGACGAGCAGTACTTC. Protein sequence: CASSLGTGVDEQYF. The chain joins TRBV7-9 to TRBJ2-7, with TRBD1 matching 10 bases. Germline trimming cut 3 bases from V and 5 bases from J; bases unmatched to any gene: 4. Looked up from germline, CDR1 is SEHNR and CDR2 is FQNEAQ (reference sequence). The CDR3 contains 14 residues.

The chain has TRBV3-1 (or the pseudogene TRBV3-2) and TRBJ2-7; no clear D gene. The CDR3 runs to 12 residues. Germline-derived CDR1 and CDR2 are LGHDT and YNNKEL (reference sequence). V lost 5 bases and J lost 6, with 11 bases in between. In nucleotides, the CDR3 is TGTGCCAGCAGCAATACCCCGCGCGAGCAGTACTTC. Protein: CASSNTPREQYF.

The chain is built from TRBV28 and TRBJ2-3; possible D gene TRBD2, 5 bases. The V and J ends lost 3 bases and 0 bases respectively, with 13 bases between them. There are 16 residues in the CDR3. The germline CDR1 and CDR2 sequences are MDHEN and SYDVKM. The DNA for the CDR3 is TGTGCCAGCAGTTTCGCCGGGGTAGCTAGCACAGATACGCAGTATTTT. Protein sequence: CASSFAGVASTDTQYF.

The rearrangement uses TRBV27 and TRBJ1-2, with 7 bases fitting TRBD1. The CDR3 is 12 amino acids. CDR1 and CDR2 from the germline V gene are MNHEY and SMNVEV (reference sequence). Trimming took 5 bases from V and 8 from J; bases not matched to a gene: 5. The CDR3, as DNA: TGTGCCAGCAGTGACAGGGTCGGAGGCTACACCTTC. Translating it yields CASSDRVGGYTF.

The CDR3: CASNRPGRGNNQPQHF. Written as DNA, the CDR3 is TGTGCCAGCAATCGACCAGGCAGGGGAAACAATCAGCCCCAGCATTTT. The chain has TRBV6-6 and TRBJ1-5; maybe TRBD1 (6 bases). The CDR3 covers 16 residues. V was shortened by 7 bases and J by 3 bases, with 19 bases between the two germline ends. Germline values: CDR1 MNHNY, CDR2 SVGAGI (reference sequence).

As DNA, the CDR3 is TGTGCCAGCAGCCGTCCGGAGCGGGCAACAAACACAGATACGCAGTATTTT. Its protein is CASSRPERATNTDTQYF. The rearrangement uses TRBV28 and TRBJ2-3; tentatively, D is TRBD2 (6 bases). Deletions cut 6 bases from V and 2 bases from J, with 21 bases between. CDR3 length equals 17 residues. The V gene's germline CDR1 is MDHEN and CDR2 SYDVKM.

This chain links TRBV6-1 with TRBJ1-4; 10 bases match TRBD1. CDR3 length: 14 residues. V lost 5 bases, J lost 10 bases, and 7 bases stayed unmatched. Germline assignment: CDR1 MNHNS and CDR2 SASEGT. Here the CDR3 reads CASSRDRGGGKLFF. As DNA, the CDR3 is TGTGCCAGCAGTCGGGACAGGGGAGGAGGAAAACTGTTTTTT.

Only one count was recorded for this clone. In DNA, the CDR3 is TGTGCCATCAGGGGGCCGGTCGCTGGGGCCAACGTCCTGACTTTC. The encoded protein is CAIRGPVAGANVLTF. J is TRBJ2-6 and V is TRBV10-3; D might be TRBD1 (5 bases). The CDR3 length is 15 residues. Trimming removed 6 bases at V and 2 bases at J, with 11 bases between. CDR1 is ENHRY, CDR2 SYGVKD, per germline.

The rearrangement joins TRBV19 to TRBJ2-6; D uncertain. The ends were cut back, 1 base at V and 0 bases at J, with 7 bases in the middle. CDR1 is LNHDA and CDR2 is SQIVND in the germline V gene (reference sequence). This CDR3 is 16 amino acids long. CDR3 nucleotide sequence: TGTGCCAGTAGTATAGTCAGGATCTCTGGGGCCAACGTCCTGACTTTC. Translation: CASSIVRISGANVLTF.

The chain joins TRBV21-1 to TRBJ2-7; the table's D call of TRBD2 was not tested on the DNA. TRBV21-1 is termed a pseudogene. CDR3 length equals 17 residues. The DNA for the CDR3 is TGTGCCAGCAGCAAAGCCAACGTTAGCGGGGGAACGTACGAGCAGTACTTC. Translating it yields CASSKANVSGGTYEQYF.

The V and J genes are TRBV3-1 (or the pseudogene TRBV3-2) and TRBJ2-1; the D gene is possibly TRBD1 (5 bases). The CDR3 spans 15 residues. The germline CDR1 and CDR2 sequences are LGHDT and YNNKEL (reference sequence). V was cut by 8 bases and J by 0 bases, with 14 bases left in between. DNA of the CDR3: TGTGCCAGCGGAGAATTCCAGGGCTCCTACAATGAGCAGTTCTTC. It codes for CASGEFQGSYNEQFF.

The rearrangement links TRBV9 to TRBJ1-1, with D unresolved. Trimming stripped 2 bases from V and 7 bases from J, with 9 bases between. The CDR3 contains 12 residues. The germline V gene has CDR1 SGDLS and CDR2 YYNGEE. This CDR3 is CASSVNGDEAFF. The CDR3 coding sequence is TGTGCCAGCAGCGTCAACGGTGATGAAGCTTTCTTT.

The chain recombines TRBV25-1 with TRBJ1-2; D gene ambiguous. Germline-derived CDR1 and CDR2 are MGHDK and SYGVNS. The CDR3 contains 11 residues. The ends were cut back, 7 bases at V and 8 bases at J, with 11 bases in the middle. This chain's CDR3 is CASKLSGGYTF. The CDR3 bases are TGTGCCAGCAAGCTCTCGGGGGGCTACACCTTC.